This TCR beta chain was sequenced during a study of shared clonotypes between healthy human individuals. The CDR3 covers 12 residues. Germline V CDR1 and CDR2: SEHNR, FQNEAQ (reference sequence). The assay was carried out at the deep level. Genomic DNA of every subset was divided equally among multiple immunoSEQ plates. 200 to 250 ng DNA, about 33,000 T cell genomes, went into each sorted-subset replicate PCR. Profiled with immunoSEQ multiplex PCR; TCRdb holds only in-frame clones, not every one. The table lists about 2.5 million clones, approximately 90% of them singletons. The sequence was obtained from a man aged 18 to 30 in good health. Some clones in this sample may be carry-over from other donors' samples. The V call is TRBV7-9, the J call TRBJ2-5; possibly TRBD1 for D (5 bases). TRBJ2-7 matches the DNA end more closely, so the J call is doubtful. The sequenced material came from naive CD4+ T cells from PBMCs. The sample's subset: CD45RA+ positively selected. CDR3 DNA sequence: TGTGCCAGCAGCCCAGGGCCCTACGAGCAGTACTTC. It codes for CASSPGPYEQYF.